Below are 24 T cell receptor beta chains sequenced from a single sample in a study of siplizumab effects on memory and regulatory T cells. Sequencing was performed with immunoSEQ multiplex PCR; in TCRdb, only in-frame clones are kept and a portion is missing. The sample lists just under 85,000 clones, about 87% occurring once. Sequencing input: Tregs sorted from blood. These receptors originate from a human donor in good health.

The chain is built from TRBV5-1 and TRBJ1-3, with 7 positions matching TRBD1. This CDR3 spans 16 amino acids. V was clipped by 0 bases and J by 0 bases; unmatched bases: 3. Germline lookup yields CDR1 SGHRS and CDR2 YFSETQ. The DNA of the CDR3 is TGCGCCAGCAGCTTGGCAGGGGGGTTCTCTGGAAACACCATATATTTT. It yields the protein CASSLAGGFSGNTIYF.

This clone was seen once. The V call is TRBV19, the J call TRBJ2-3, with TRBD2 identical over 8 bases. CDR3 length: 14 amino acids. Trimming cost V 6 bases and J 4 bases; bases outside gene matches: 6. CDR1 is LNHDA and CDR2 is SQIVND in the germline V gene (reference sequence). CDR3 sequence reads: CASSGRGTADTQYF. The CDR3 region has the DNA TGTGCCAGTAGCGGGAGGGGTACGGCAGATACGCAGTATTTT.

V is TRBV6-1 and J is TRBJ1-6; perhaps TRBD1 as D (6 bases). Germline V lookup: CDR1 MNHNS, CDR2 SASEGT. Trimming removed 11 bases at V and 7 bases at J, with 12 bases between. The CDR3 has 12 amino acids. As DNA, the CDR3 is TGTGCCGTTGACAGGATCAATTCACCCCTCCACTTT. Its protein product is CAVDRINSPLHF.

This chain's CDR3 is CAISPGVVEGAKNIQYF. The CDR3 bases are TGTGCCATCAGCCCGGGAGTGGTGGAGGGGGCCAAAAACATTCAGTACTTC. V is TRBV10-3 and J is TRBJ2-4; D possibly corresponds to TRBD2 (6 bases). CDR3 length: 17 residues. V was trimmed by 6 bases and J by 1 base, leaving 19 bases between them. Germline V gene sequence: CDR1 ENHRY, CDR2 SYGVKD.

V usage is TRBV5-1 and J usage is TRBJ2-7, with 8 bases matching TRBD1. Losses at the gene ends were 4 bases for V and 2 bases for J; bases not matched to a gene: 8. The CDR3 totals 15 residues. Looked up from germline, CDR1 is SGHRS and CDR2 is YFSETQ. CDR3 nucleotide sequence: TGCGCCAGCAGCATCCGGACAGGGTTTCCCTACGAGCAGTACTTC. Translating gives CASSIRTGFPYEQYF.

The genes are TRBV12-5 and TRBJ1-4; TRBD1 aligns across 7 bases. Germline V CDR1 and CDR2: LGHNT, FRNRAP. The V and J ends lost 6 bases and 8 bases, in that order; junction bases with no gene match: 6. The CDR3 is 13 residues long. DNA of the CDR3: TGTGCTAGTGGCCGCTCAGGGGGGGAAAAACTGTTTTTT. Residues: CASGRSGGEKLFF.

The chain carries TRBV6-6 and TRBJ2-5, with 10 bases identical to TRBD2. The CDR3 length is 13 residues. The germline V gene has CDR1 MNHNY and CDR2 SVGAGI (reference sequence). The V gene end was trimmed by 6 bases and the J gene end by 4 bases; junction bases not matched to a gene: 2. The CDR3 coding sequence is TGTGCCAGCAGATCTAGCGGGGGAGAGACCCAGTACTTC. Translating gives CASRSSGGETQYF.

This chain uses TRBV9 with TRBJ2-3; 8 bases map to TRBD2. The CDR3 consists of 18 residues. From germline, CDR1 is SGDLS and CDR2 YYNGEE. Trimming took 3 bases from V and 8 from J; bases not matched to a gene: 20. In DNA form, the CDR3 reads TGTGCCAGCAGCGCCCCGGCGAGCGGGGGTGGGCTGAGAGGTACGCAGTATTTT. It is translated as CASSAPASGGGLRGTQYF.

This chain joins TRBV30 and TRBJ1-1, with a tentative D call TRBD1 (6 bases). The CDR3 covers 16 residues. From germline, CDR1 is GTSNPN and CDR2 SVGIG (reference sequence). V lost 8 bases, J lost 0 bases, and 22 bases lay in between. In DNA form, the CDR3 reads TGTGCCCGACTACGCATCCGGGACATGATGAACACTGAAGCTTTCTTT. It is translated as CARLRIRDMMNTEAFF.

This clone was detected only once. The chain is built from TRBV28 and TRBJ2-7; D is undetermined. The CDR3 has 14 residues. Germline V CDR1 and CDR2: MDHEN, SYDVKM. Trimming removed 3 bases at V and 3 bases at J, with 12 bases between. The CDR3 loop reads CASSLDWTNYEQYF. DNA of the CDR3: TGTGCCAGCAGTTTGGATTGGACGAACTACGAGCAGTACTTC.

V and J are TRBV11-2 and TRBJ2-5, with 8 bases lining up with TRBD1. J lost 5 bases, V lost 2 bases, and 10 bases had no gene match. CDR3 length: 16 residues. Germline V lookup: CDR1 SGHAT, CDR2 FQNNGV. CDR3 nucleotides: TGTGCCAGCAGCTTATCGGGACAGGTTATCCGGGAGACCCAGTACTTC. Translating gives CASSLSGQVIRETQYF.

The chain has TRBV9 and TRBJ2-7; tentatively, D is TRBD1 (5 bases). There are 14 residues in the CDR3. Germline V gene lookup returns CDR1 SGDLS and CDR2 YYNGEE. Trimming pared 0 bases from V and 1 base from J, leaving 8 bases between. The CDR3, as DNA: TGTGCCAGCAGCGTAGGTCCAGGGTCCTACGAGCAGTACTTC. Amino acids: CASSVGPGSYEQYF.

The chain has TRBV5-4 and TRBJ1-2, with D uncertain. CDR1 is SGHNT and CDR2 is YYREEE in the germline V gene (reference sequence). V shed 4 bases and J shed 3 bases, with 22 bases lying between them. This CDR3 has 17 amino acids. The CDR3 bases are TGTGCCAGCAGCCTGATTTTAGGGAGGGAACGTGACTATGGCTACACCTTC. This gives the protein CASSLILGRERDYGYTF.

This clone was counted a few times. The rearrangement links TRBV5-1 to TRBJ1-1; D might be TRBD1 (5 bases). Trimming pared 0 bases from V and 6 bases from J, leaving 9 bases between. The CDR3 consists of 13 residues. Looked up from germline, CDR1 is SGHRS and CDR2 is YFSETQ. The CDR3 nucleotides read TGCGCCAGCAGCTTGGGATCAGGGTCTGAAGCTTTCTTT. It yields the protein CASSLGSGSEAFF.

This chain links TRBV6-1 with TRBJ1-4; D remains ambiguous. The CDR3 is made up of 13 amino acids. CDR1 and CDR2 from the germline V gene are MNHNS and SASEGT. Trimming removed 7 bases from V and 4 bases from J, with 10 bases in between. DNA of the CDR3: TGTGCCAGCACCCGAGTCCTTAATGAAAAACTGTTTTTT. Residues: CASTRVLNEKLFF.

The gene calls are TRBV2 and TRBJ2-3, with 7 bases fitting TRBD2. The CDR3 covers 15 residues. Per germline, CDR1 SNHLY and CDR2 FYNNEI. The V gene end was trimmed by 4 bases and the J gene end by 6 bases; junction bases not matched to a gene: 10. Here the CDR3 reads CASSVGNGGTDTQYF. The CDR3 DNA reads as TGTGCCAGCAGTGTTGGTAACGGGGGGACGGATACGCAGTATTTT.

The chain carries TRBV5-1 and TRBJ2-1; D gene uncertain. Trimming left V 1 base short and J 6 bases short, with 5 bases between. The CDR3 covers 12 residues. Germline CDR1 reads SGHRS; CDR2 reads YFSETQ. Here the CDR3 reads CASSLQSNEQFF. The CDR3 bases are TGCGCCAGCAGCTTGCAGAGCAATGAGCAGTTCTTC.

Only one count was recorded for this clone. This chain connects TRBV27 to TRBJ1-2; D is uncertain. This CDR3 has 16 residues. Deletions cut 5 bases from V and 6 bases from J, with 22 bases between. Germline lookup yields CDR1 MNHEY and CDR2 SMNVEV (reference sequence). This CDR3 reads CASSTYRSGSDHGYTF. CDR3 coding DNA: TGTGCCAGCAGTACCTATAGGTCGGGATCAGATCATGGCTACACCTTC.

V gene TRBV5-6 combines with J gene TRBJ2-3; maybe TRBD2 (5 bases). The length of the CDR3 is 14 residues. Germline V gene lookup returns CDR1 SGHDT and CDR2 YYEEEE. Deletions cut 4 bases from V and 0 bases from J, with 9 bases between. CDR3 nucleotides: TGTGCCAGCAGCCGACGGGGTAGCACAGATACGCAGTATTTT. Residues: CASSRRGSTDTQYF.

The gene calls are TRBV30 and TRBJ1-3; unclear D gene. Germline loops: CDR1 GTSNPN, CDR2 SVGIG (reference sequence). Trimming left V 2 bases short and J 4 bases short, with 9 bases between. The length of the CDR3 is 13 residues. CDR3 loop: CAWSKGSGNTIYF. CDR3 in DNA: TGTGCCTGGAGTAAGGGCTCGGGAAACACCATATATTTT.

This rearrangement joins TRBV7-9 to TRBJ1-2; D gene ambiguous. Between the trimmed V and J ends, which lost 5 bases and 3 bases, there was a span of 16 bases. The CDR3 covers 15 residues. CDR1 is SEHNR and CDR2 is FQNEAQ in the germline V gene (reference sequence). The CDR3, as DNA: TGTGCCAGCAGCCAGTTACTGACGCCCGACTATGGCTACACCTTC. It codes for CASSQLLTPDYGYTF.

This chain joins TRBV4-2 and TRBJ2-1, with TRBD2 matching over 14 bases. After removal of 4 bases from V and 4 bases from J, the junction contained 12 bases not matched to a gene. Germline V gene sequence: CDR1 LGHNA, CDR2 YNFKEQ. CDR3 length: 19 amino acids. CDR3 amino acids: CASSPEPGLAGEIYNEQFF. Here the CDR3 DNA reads TGTGCCAGCAGCCCGGAACCGGGACTAGCGGGGGAGATATACAATGAGCAGTTCTTC.

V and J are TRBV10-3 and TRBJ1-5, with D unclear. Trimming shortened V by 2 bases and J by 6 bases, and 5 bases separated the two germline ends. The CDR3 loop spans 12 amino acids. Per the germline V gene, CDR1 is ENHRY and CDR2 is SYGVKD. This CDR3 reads CAISEGSQPQHF. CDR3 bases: TGTGCCATCAGTGAGGGGAGTCAGCCCCAGCATTTT.

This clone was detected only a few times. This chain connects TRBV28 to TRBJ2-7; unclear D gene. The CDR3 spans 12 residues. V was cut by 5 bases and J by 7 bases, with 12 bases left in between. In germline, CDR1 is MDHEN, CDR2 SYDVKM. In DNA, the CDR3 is TGTGCCAGCAGTGGAAAGACGGGTGAGCAGTACTTC. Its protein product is CASSGKTGEQYF.